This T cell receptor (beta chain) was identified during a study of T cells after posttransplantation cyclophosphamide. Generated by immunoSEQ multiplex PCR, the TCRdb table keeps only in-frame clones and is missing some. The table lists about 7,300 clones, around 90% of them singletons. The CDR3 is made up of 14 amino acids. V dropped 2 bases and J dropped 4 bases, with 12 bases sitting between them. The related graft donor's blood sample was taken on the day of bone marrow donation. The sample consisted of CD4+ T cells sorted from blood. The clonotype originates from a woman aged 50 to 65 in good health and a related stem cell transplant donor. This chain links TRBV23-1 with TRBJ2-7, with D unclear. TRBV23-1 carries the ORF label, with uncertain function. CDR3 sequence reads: CASSQQVSSYEQYF. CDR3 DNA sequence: TGCGCCAGCAGTCAACAGGTTTCATCGTACGAGCAGTACTTC.